Below are 14 T cell receptor beta chains sequenced from a single sample in a study of blood T cell repertoires in COVID-19. Assay used: immunoSEQ multiplex PCR; TCRdb lists only in-frame clones, some missing. The data contain 270,000 or so clones, 75% to 90% of them seen just once; the ten biggest clones take up over 8.5%. Material: peripheral blood. These receptors were collected from a human donor in a cohort sampled during active COVID-19.

The rearrangement joins TRBV5-4 to TRBJ2-3, with TRBD2 matching 16 bases. The CDR3 runs 19 residues. CDR1 and CDR2 from the germline V gene are SGHNT and YYREEE (reference sequence). V lost 4 bases and J lost 2; bases outside the gene matches: 10. The CDR3: CASSPIGTSGGGYTDTQYF. The DNA of the CDR3 is TGTGCCAGCAGCCCAATCGGGACTAGCGGGGGGGGCTACACAGATACGCAGTATTTT. The full variable domain, completed using reference TRBV5-4 and TRBJ2-3, is ETGVTQSPTHLIKTRGQQVTLRCSSQSGHNTVSWYQQALGQGPQFIFQYYREEENGRGNFPPRFSGLQFPNYSSELNVNALELDDSALYLCASSPIGTSGGGYTDTQYFGPGTRLTVL.

V gene TRBV6-5 combines with J gene TRBJ2-7; 9 nucleotides match TRBD2. The CDR3 sequence is 14 residues long. After removal of 7 bases from V and 1 base from J, the junction contained 5 bases not matched to a gene. The germline gives CDR1 MNHEY, CDR2 SVGAGI. DNA for the CDR3: TGTGCCAGCAAGAGACTAGCGGAGTCCTACGAGCAGTACTTC. Amino acids: CASKRLAESYEQYF.

The rearrangement uses TRBV5-1 and TRBJ2-3; tentative D call: TRBD2 (6 bases). This CDR3 is 13 amino acids long. The germline V gene has CDR1 SGHRS and CDR2 YFSETQ. V gave up 7 bases and J gave up 4 bases, with 13 bases separating them. The CDR3 is CASSRLEADTQYF. In DNA, the CDR3 is TGCGCCAGCTCCCGACTAGAAGCAGATACGCAGTATTTT.

The genes are TRBV9 and TRBJ2-2, with D unresolved. From germline, CDR1 is SGDLS and CDR2 YYNGEE. The CDR3 totals 14 residues. Trimming took off 0 bases at V and 6 bases at J, with 9 bases between the two ends. This CDR3 reads CASSVAPQAGELFF. The CDR3 nucleotides read TGTGCCAGCAGCGTAGCCCCCCAGGCCGGGGAGCTGTTTTTT.

The V gene is TRBV7-2, the J gene TRBJ2-1, with D perhaps matching TRBD2 (6 bases). Looked up from germline, CDR1 is SGHTA and CDR2 is FQGNSA. The CDR3 spans 15 residues. Deletions cut 1 base from V and 3 bases from J, with 10 bases between. The CDR3 region has the DNA TGTGCCAGCAGCTTAGGGCTAGCGATCTACAATGAGCAGTTCTTC. Protein: CASSLGLAIYNEQFF.

The gene calls are TRBV2 and TRBJ1-4; D possibly corresponds to TRBD1 (6 bases). The CDR3 sequence is 13 residues long. V dropped 8 bases and J dropped 8 bases, with 15 bases sitting between them. Germline-derived CDR1 and CDR2 are SNHLY and FYNNEI. The CDR3 reads CASQGRQLEKLFF. The CDR3 DNA follows: TGTGCCAGCCAGGGGCGCCAGCTCGAAAAACTGTTTTTT.

This sequence joins TRBV7-8 and TRBJ2-5, with no clear D. The CDR3 extends over 14 amino acids. Trimming stripped 1 base from V and 1 base from J, with 7 bases between. Germline CDR1 is SGHVS and CDR2 is FQNEAQ. The DNA of the CDR3 is TGTGCCAGCAGCTTAGTTGGCAGCCAAGAGACCCAGTACTTC. This translates into CASSLVGSQETQYF.

DNA for the CDR3: TGTGCCAGCAAAACCCTTGGGGACAGGCCCAATAATGAGCAGTTCTTC. Translating gives CASKTLGDRPNNEQFF. The chain uses TRBV27 and TRBJ2-1; 8 bases are a match to TRBD1. This CDR3 has 16 amino acids. The germline gives CDR1 MNHEY, CDR2 SMNVEV (reference sequence). V shed 7 bases and J 7 bases; nucleotides not matched to a gene: 15.

V and J are TRBV12-3 or TRBV12-4 and TRBJ2-5; D is unresolved. The CDR3 extends over 11 amino acids. V lost 5 bases and J lost 2, with 3 bases in between. The CDR3 sequence is CASSQQETQYF. The DNA of the CDR3 is TGTGCCAGCAGTCAACAAGAGACCCAGTACTTC.

J is TRBJ2-1 and V is TRBV9; 8 bases fit TRBD2. From germline, CDR1 is SGDLS and CDR2 YYNGEE. V was clipped by 4 bases and J by 6 bases; unmatched bases: 6. This CDR3 spans 14 amino acids. CDR3 sequence (DNA): TGTGCCAGCAGCCGGGGGGGCGCCATCAATGAGCAGTTCTTC. It yields the protein CASSRGGAINEQFF.

The chain carries TRBV6-2 or TRBV6-3 and TRBJ1-2; D ambiguous. The CDR3 sequence is 15 residues long. Germline V gene sequence: CDR1 MNHEY, CDR2 SVGEGT. Trimming took off 6 bases at V and 4 bases at J, with 18 bases between the two ends. This chain's CDR3 is CASSPNGKGFYGYTF. For the CDR3, the DNA is TGTGCCAGCAGCCCCAACGGGAAGGGATTCTATGGCTACACCTTC.

The chain combines TRBV29-1 with TRBJ2-2, with a tentative D call TRBD1 (5 bases). CDR1 and CDR2 from the germline V gene are SQVTM and ANQGSEA. V dropped 5 bases and J dropped 0 bases, with 10 bases sitting between them. The CDR3 extends over 14 amino acids. The CDR3 sequence is CSVLGPANTGELFF. DNA of the CDR3: TGCAGCGTTTTGGGGCCCGCGAACACCGGGGAGCTGTTTTTT.

V and J are TRBV3-1 (or the pseudogene TRBV3-2) and TRBJ2-7; 11 nucleotides match TRBD2. The CDR3 spans 16 residues. Germline assignment: CDR1 LGHDT and CDR2 YNNKEL (reference sequence). V lost 4 bases, J lost 1 base, and 6 bases stayed unmatched. The CDR3 nucleotides read TGTGCCAGCAGCCCCCGACTAGCGGGATTATCCTACGAGCAGTACTTC. Protein product: CASSPRLAGLSYEQYF.

This clone was recorded once. The rearrangement links TRBV28 to TRBJ2-7, with 8 bases lining up with TRBD1. The CDR3 has 15 amino acids. The J segment lost 1 base and the V segment lost 6 bases, leaving 8 bases of the junction unmatched. The V gene's germline CDR1 is MDHEN and CDR2 SYDVKM. The CDR3 reads CASSWDRLLSYEQYF. The CDR3 DNA is TGTGCCAGCAGCTGGGACAGGCTCTTGTCCTACGAGCAGTACTTC.